The T cell receptor (beta chain) under discussion was sequenced for a study of graft-versus-host responses after intestinal transplantation. In regard to this clone: Its antigen is not identified. This sample includes further DNA sequences coding for the same CDR3.

The method was immunoSEQ multiplex PCR; TCRdb's version includes in-frame clones alone and lacks a portion of them. Of fewer than 120,000 clones in the sample, 93% are singletons; the top ten hold 0.4% to 0.65%. Overall study results and limits: Present in recipient marrow, GvH clones included some that appeared first in ileum or blood.

The ends were cut back, 3 bases at V and 7 bases at J, with 7 bases in the middle. CDR3 length: 12 residues. Germline CDR1 is LNHDA and CDR2 is SQIVND (reference sequence). The clonotype was recovered from a human donor who received an intestinal transplant. Sequences were derived from unstimulated CD8+ T cells sorted from spleen or lymph node cells, sampled before intestinal transplant. The chain uses TRBV19 and TRBJ2-1; a weak D match, TRBD2 (6 bases). The DNA of the CDR3 is TGTGCCAGTAGTATTGGGGGGAATGAGCAGTTCTTC. Protein sequence: CASSIGGNEQFF.